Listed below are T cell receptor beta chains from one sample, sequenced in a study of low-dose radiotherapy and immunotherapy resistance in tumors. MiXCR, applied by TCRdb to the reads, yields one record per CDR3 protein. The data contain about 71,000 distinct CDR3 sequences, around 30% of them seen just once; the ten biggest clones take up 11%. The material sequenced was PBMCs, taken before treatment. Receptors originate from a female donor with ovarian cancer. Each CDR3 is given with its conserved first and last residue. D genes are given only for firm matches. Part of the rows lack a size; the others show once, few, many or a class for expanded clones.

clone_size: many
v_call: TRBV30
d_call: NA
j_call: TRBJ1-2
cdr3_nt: TGTGCCGGGATCGGAGGGCCTAACTATGGCTACACCTTC
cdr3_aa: CAGIGGPNYGYTF

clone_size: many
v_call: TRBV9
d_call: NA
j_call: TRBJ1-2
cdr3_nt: TGTGCCAGCAGCCCCCGGGCTTTCGGGACCTATGGCTACACCTTC
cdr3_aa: CASSPRAFGTYGYTF

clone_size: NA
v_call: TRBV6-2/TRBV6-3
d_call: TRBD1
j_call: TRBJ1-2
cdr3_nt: TGTGCCAGCAGCTCGGGACAGCACTATGGCTACACCTTC
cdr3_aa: CASSSGQHYGYTF

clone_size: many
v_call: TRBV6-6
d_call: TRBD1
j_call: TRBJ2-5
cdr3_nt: TGTGCCAGCAGAGCCAGTTCTTCCGGGACAGGGGGACCTAGGGAGACCCAGTACTTC
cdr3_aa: CASRASSSGTGGPRETQYF

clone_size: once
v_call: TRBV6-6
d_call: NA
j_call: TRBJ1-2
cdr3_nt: TGTGCCAGCAGAAGGACAGCCCAGGACTATGGCTACACCTTC
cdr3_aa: CASRRTAQDYGYTF

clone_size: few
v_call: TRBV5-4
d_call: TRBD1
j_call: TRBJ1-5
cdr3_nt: TGTGCCAGCAGCCGACAGGGATCAGGTCAGCCCCAGCATTTT
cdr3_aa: CASSRQGSGQPQHF

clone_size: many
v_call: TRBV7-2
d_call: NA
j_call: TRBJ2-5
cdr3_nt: TGTGCCAGCAGCTTACATGGCCAGAAACAAGAGACCCAGTACTTC
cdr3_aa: CASSLHGQKQETQYF

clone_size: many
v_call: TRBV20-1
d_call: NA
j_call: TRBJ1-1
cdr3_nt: TGCAGTGCTAGAGCCGTTCAGGGGAACACTGAAGCTTTCTTT
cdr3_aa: CSARAVQGNTEAFF

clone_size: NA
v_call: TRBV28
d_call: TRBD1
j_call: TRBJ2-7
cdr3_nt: TGTGCCAGCAGCTCGACAGGGGGCGGGCGATCAGTCCACGAGCAGTACTTC
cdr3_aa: CASSSTGGGRSVHEQYF

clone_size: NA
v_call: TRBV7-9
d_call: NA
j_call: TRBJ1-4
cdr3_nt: TGTGCCAGCAGCTTTCAGGGTGTAAGGGAAAAACTGTTTTTT
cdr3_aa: CASSFQGVREKLFF

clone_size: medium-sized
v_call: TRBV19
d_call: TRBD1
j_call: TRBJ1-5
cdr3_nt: TGTGCCAGTACAGGGGGCAGTCAGCCCCAGCATTTT
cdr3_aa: CASTGGSQPQHF

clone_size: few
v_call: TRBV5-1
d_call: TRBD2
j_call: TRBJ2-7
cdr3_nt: TGCGCCAGCAGCGTGAGCGGGAGAACCTACGAGCAGTACTTC
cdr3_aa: CASSVSGRTYEQYF

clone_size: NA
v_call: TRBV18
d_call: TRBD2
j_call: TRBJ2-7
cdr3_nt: TGTGCCAGCTCACCCCCTAGCGGGCGCGACTACGAGCAGCACTTC
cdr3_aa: CASSPPSGRDYEQHF

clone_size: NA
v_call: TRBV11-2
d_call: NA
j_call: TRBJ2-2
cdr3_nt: NA
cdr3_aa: CASSLVPAWNTGELFFF

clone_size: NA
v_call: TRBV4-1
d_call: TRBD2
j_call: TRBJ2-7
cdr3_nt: TGCGCCAGCAGCCCAGACAGGACTAGCCTCTCCTACGAGCAGTACTTC
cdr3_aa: CASSPDRTSLSYEQYF

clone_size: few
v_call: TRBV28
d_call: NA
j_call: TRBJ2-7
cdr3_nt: TGTGCCAGCAGTTTGGGCGGAGCGACCTCCTACGAGCAGTACTTC
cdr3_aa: CASSLGGATSYEQYF

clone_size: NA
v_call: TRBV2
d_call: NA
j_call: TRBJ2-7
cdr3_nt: TGTGCCAGCAGTGAAGCCAAACTACAGAAGAGCTCCTACGAGCAGTACTTC
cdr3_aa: CASSEAKLQKSSYEQYF

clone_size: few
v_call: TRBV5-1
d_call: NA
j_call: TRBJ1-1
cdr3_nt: TGCGCCAGCAGCAGGGACGCCCTGAACACTGAAGCTTTCTTT
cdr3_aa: CASSRDALNTEAFF

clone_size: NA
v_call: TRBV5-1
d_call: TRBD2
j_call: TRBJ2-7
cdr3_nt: TGCGCCAGCAGCCCCCTCGGACTAGCGGGAGTAAGCTACGAGCAGTACTTC
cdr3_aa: CASSPLGLAGVSYEQYF

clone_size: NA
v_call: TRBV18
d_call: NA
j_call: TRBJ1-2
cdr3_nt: TGTGCCAGCTCACCCTCTCAGGTTTCCACCTATGGCTACACCTTC
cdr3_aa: CASSPSQVSTYGYTF

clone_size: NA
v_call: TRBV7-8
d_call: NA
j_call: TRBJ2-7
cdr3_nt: TGTGCCAGCAGCTCCACCAAGACGACAGGCAAGGCCCTAAAAAAAGGGCACGAGCAGTACTTC
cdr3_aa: CASSSTKTTGKALKKGHEQYF